A single sample gave rise to the 26 T cell receptor beta chains below, sequenced in a study of siplizumab effects on memory and regulatory T cells. Profiled with immunoSEQ multiplex PCR; TCRdb holds only in-frame clones, not every one. This sample yields around 110,000 clones, of which 94% are seen a single time; around 1.7% belongs to the top ten. Sample: non-Treg CD4+ T cells sorted from blood. All receptors derive from a human donor in good health.

The rearrangement links TRBV5-4 to TRBJ2-2; no clear D gene. The CDR3 runs 16 residues. Germline V gene lookup returns CDR1 SGHNT and CDR2 YYREEE (reference sequence). The germline V and J ends were trimmed by 0 bases and 0 bases, with 9 bases remaining between them. CDR3 sequence: CASSLVSRTNTGELFF. In DNA, the CDR3 is TGTGCCAGCAGCTTGGTTTCGAGAACGAACACCGGGGAGCTGTTTTTT.

The chain uses TRBV10-2 and TRBJ1-3, with a tentative D call TRBD1 (6 bases). The CDR3 loop spans 14 amino acids. Germline assignment: CDR1 WSHSY and CDR2 SAAADI. V was cut by 6 bases and J by 3 bases, with 12 bases left in between. CDR3 in DNA: TGCGCCAGCAGCCGGGGGCTAGATGGAAACACCATATATTTT. Its translation: CASSRGLDGNTIYF.

The V call is TRBV10-3, the J call TRBJ2-3; 12 bases are a match to TRBD2. The CDR3 loop spans 18 amino acids. With V trimmed by 2 bases and J by 6 bases, 12 bases remained unmatched. Looked up from germline, CDR1 is ENHRY and CDR2 is SYGVKD. CDR3 sequence: CAISEPIGLAGNRDTQYF. The CDR3, as DNA: TGTGCCATCAGTGAGCCGATAGGACTAGCGGGAAATCGGGATACGCAGTATTTT.

The V call is TRBV2, the J call TRBJ2-3; weak D call: TRBD2 (6 bases). CDR1 is SNHLY, CDR2 FYNNEI, per germline. The CDR3 is made up of 14 amino acids. This CDR3 reads CVMLLASSTDTQYF. The CDR3 region has the DNA TGTGTCATGCTCCTAGCGTCTAGCACAGATACGCAGTATTTT.

The chain recombines TRBV10-2 with TRBJ2-3, with a tentative D call TRBD2 (5 bases). Trimming pared 3 bases from V and 2 bases from J, leaving 9 bases between. Per the germline V gene, CDR1 is WSHSY and CDR2 is SAAADI. This CDR3 contains 14 residues. The CDR3 protein is CASSDWRATDTQYF. The CDR3 coding sequence is TGCGCCAGCAGTGATTGGCGGGCCACAGATACGCAGTATTTT.

This clone came up once. The chain carries TRBV2 and TRBJ1-5; tentatively, D is TRBD1 (6 bases). V shed 8 bases and J shed 5 bases, with 19 bases lying between them. CDR1 is SNHLY, CDR2 FYNNEI, per germline. The length of the CDR3 is 15 residues. The CDR3 DNA follows: TGTGCCAGCCAAACCGGGACAAAAGGAGATCAGCCCCAGCATTTT. Its translation: CASQTGTKGDQPQHF.

As regards this clone: Other DNA variants within this sample encode the same CDR3. V is TRBV11-2 and J is TRBJ1-1, with no clear D. The germline V and J ends were trimmed by 1 base and 4 bases, with 4 bases remaining between them. The CDR3 is made up of 12 amino acids. Germline V gene data show CDR1 as SGHAT and CDR2 as FQNNGV. Here the CDR3 reads CASSLVGTEAFF. CDR3 nucleotide sequence: TGTGCCAGCAGCTTAGTGGGCACTGAAGCTTTCTTT.

The gene calls are TRBV4-1 and TRBJ2-5; perhaps D is TRBD1 or TRBD2 (6 bases each). The CDR3 length is 18 residues. Germline assignment: CDR1 MGHRA and CDR2 YSYEKL. The germline V and J ends were trimmed by 4 bases and 2 bases, with 23 bases remaining between them. The CDR3 sequence: CASSLRRGGGLSQETQYF. The CDR3 DNA follows: TGCGCCAGCAGCCTTCGCAGAGGAGGGGGACTGTCTCAAGAGACCCAGTACTTC.

The chain recombines TRBV4-2 with TRBJ2-1, with D unresolved. The CDR3 covers 15 residues. In germline, CDR1 is LGHNA, CDR2 YNFKEQ. Between the trimmed V and J ends, which lost 0 bases and 0 bases, there was a span of 6 bases. This CDR3 is CASSQELLSYNEQFF. In nucleotides, the CDR3 is TGTGCCAGCAGCCAAGAACTTCTCTCCTACAATGAGCAGTTCTTC.

The chain joins TRBV2 to TRBJ1-1; the match to TRBD1 covers 7 bases. Trimming removed 4 bases from V and 2 bases from J; junction bases left unmatched: 16. The germline V gene encodes CDR1 SNHLY and CDR2 FYNNEI. CDR3 length: 18 residues. CDR3 nucleotide sequence: TGTGCCAGCAGTGGTATAAGATGGGAGGGGGCAGGAAACACTGAAGCTTTCTTT. It translates to CASSGIRWEGAGNTEAFF.

A single count supports this clone. V usage is TRBV4-1 and J usage is TRBJ1-3; D uncertain. The CDR3 extends over 14 amino acids. Trimming took off 4 bases at V and 4 bases at J, with 11 bases between the two ends. In germline, CDR1 is MGHRA, CDR2 YSYEKL. In nucleotides, the CDR3 is TGCGCCAGCAGCCTGTCCGTAGGCGGAAACACCATATATTTT. It codes for CASSLSVGGNTIYF.

The chain carries TRBV14 and TRBJ2-7, with 8 bases that match TRBD1. CDR1 SGHDN and CDR2 FVKESK come from the germline V gene. J was trimmed by 0 bases and V by 4 bases; bases with no gene match: 2. The CDR3 sequence is 14 residues long. This CDR3 is CASSRTGPSYEQYF. The DNA of the CDR3 is TGTGCCAGCAGCCGGACAGGGCCCTCCTACGAGCAGTACTTC. Full variable domain (outside the CDR3, taken from reference TRBV14 and TRBJ2-7): EAGVTQFPSHSVIEKGQTVTLRCDPISGHDNLYWYRRVMGKEIKFLLHFVKESKQDESGMPNNRFLAERTGGTYSTLKVQPAELEDSGVYFCASSRTGPSYEQYFGPGTRLTVT.

The chain has TRBV19 and TRBJ1-4; TRBD1 agrees at 8 bases. Losses at the gene ends were 6 bases for V and 7 bases for J; bases not matched to a gene: 10. From germline, CDR1 is LNHDA and CDR2 SQIVND (reference sequence). The CDR3 contains 15 residues. The CDR3: CASSQQGGSAEKLFF. CDR3 coding DNA: TGTGCCAGTAGCCAACAGGGGGGAAGTGCTGAAAAACTGTTTTTT. The full variable domain, with the rest looked up from reference TRBV19 and TRBJ1-4, is DGGITQSPKYLFRKEGQNVTLSCEQNLNHDAMYWYRQDPGQGLRLIYYSQIVNDFQKGDIAEGYSVSREKKESFPLTVTSAQKNPTAFYLCASSQQGGSAEKLFFGSGTQLSVL.

The chain couples TRBV5-1 to TRBJ2-7; TRBD1 aligns across 9 bases. Trimming cost V 5 bases and J 3 bases; bases outside gene matches: 6. There are 14 residues in the CDR3. The V gene's germline CDR1 is SGHRS and CDR2 YFSETQ. The CDR3 spells CASRRGQGIYEQYF. CDR3 nucleotide sequence: TGCGCCAGCAGGAGGGGACAGGGTATCTACGAGCAGTACTTC. The full variable domain, its missing parts supplied by reference TRBV5-1 and TRBJ2-7, is KAGVTQTPRYLIKTRGQQVTLSCSPISGHRSVSWYQQTPGQGLQFLFEYFSETQRNKGNFPGRFSGRQFSNSRSEMNVSTLELGDSALYLCASRRGQGIYEQYFGPGTRLTVT.

As for this clone: The same CDR3 can be traced to other DNA sequences in this sample. The chain employs TRBV5-6 and TRBJ2-7; unclear D gene. Trimming shortened V by 0 bases and J by 7 bases, and 5 bases separated the two germline ends. There are 11 residues in the CDR3. Germline V gene sequence: CDR1 SGHDT, CDR2 YYEEEE. The CDR3 DNA follows: TGTGCCAGCAGCTTGGGGGAAGAGCAGTACTTC. It yields the protein CASSLGEEQYF.

The V gene is TRBV28, the J gene TRBJ1-5; a weak D match, TRBD1 (6 bases). This CDR3 is built from 16 residues. CDR1 is MDHEN, CDR2 SYDVKM, per germline. Between the trimmed V and J ends, which lost 4 bases and 5 bases, there was a span of 18 bases. This CDR3 is CASSSVPGQSHQPQHF. The CDR3 DNA is TGTGCCAGCAGTTCGGTTCCGGGACAAAGCCATCAGCCCCAGCATTTT.

V usage is TRBV13 and J usage is TRBJ2-1, with 16 positions matching TRBD2. J was trimmed by 8 bases and V by 2 bases; bases with no gene match: 3. The CDR3 has 16 residues. Germline CDR1 PRHDT, CDR2 FYEKMQ (reference sequence). The CDR3 loop is CASSLWGLAGGDEQFF. The CDR3 nucleotides are TGTGCCAGCAGCTTATGGGGACTAGCGGGAGGGGATGAGCAGTTCTTC.

V usage is TRBV5-8 and J usage is TRBJ1-5; D is perhaps TRBD1 (6 bases). The germline V gene has CDR1 SGHTS and CDR2 YDEGEE. With 4 bases removed from V and 3 bases from J, the gap between germline ends came to 8 bases. The CDR3 contains 13 residues. In DNA, the CDR3 is TGTGCCAGCAGCCGGACAGACAATCAGCCCCAGCATTTT. Its protein product is CASSRTDNQPQHF.

This chain links TRBV29-1 with TRBJ1-3; 12 bases map to TRBD1. CDR3 length: 14 residues. The trim removed 6 bases at V and 9 bases at J, leaving 9 bases unmatched. The V gene's germline CDR1 is SQVTM and CDR2 ANQGSEA. The CDR3 loop is CSVGTGTGGLTIYF. CDR3 sequence (DNA): TGCAGCGTCGGGACCGGGACAGGGGGCCTCACCATATATTTT.

J is TRBJ1-2 and V is TRBV21-1; TRBD1, the table's D call, was not compared with the DNA. TRBV21-1 represents a pseudogene. The CDR3 contains 18 residues. As DNA, the CDR3 is TGTGCCAGCAGCAATAATGTAGGGACAAGAGTCACGAGGGATGGCTACACCTTC. Encoded protein: CASSNNVGTRVTRDGYTF.

CDR3 nucleotides: TGTGCCAGCAGCCCCCCGCGTTGGGCGGGGGACAATGAGCAGTTCTTC. This codes for CASSPPRWAGDNEQFF. The V call is TRBV7-9, the J call TRBJ2-1; 7 bases are a match to TRBD2. Trimming took 5 bases from V and 5 from J; bases not matched to a gene: 12. CDR1 and CDR2 from the germline V gene are SEHNR and FQNEAQ (reference sequence). The CDR3 spans 16 residues.

The chain carries TRBV5-4 and TRBJ1-2; D uncertain. Germline CDR1 is SGHNT and CDR2 is YYREEE (reference sequence). V was pared by 5 bases and J by 5 bases, with 16 bases between. The CDR3 totals 14 residues. The CDR3 DNA sequence: TGTGCCAGCAGTTTAGATAGGACTGAATATGGCTACACCTTC. This sequence encodes CASSLDRTEYGYTF.

This rearrangement joins TRBV11-2 to TRBJ1-2; D not resolved. The length of the CDR3 is 12 residues. The V and J ends lost 1 base and 5 bases respectively, with 5 bases between them. The germline CDR1 and CDR2 sequences are SGHAT and FQNNGV. CDR3 nucleotide sequence: TGTGCCAGCAGCTTAGCGGGTTATGGCTACACCTTC. Its protein product is CASSLAGYGYTF.

V usage is TRBV29-1 and J usage is TRBJ1-4; D is unclear. The V gene's germline CDR1 is SQVTM and CDR2 ANQGSEA. This CDR3 is 14 amino acids long. The germline V and J ends were trimmed by 4 bases and 3 bases, with 12 bases remaining between them. This CDR3 reads CSVGLALPNEKLFF. CDR3 in DNA: TGCAGCGTTGGTTTAGCACTTCCTAATGAAAAACTGTTTTTT.

The CDR3 sequence: CASSRNQETQYF. The CDR3 bases are TGCGCCAGCAGCCGGAATCAAGAGACCCAGTACTTC. The rearrangement links TRBV5-1 to TRBJ2-5, with D uncertain. Deletions cut 4 bases from V and 2 bases from J, with 6 bases between. Germline lookup yields CDR1 SGHRS and CDR2 YFSETQ. This CDR3 region has 12 residues.

The V and J genes are TRBV2 and TRBJ1-6; a possible D gene is TRBD1 (6 bases). From germline, CDR1 is SNHLY and CDR2 FYNNEI. Trimming stripped 11 bases from V and 6 bases from J, with 17 bases between. There are 14 residues in the CDR3. CDR3 DNA: TGTGCCGGAACAGGGAGGCCCTCTAATTCACCCCTCCACTTT. It is translated as CAGTGRPSNSPLHF.